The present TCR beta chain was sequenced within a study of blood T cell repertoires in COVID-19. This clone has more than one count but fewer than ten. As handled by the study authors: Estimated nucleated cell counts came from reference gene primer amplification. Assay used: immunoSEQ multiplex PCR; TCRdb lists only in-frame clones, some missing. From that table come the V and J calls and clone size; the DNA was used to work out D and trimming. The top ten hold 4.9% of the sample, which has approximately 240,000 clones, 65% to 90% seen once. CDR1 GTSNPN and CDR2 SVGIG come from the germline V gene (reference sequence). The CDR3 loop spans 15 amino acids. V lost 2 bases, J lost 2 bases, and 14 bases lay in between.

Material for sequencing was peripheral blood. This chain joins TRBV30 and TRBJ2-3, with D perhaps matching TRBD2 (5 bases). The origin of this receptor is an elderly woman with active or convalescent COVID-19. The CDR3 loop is CAWSRTFLITDTQYF. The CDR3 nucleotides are TGTGCCTGGAGTCGGACTTTCTTAATCACAGATACGCAGTATTTT.